This is a list of T cell receptor beta chains from one sample in a study of siplizumab effects on memory and regulatory T cells. Data came from immunoSEQ multiplex PCR; TCRdb stores just in-frame clones and leaves some out. The sample carries around 58,000 clones, around four fifths recorded once. The sample consisted of memory CD4+ T cells sorted from blood. These receptor sequences come from a human donor in good health. CDR3s include the opening cysteine and the closing phenylalanine or tryptophan.

CDR3 protein: CASSLGVPGQSSYEQYF
V gene: TRBV5-5

CDR3 protein: CATNSGTDNSPLHF
V gene: TRBV7-9

CDR3 protein: CASSHGTSGRPDQETQYF
V gene: TRBV27

CDR3 protein: CASSLEGSTDTQYF
V gene: TRBV5-1

CDR3 protein: CASSAGTPQHF
V gene: TRBV19

CDR3 protein: CASSLHQDRALFF
V gene: TRBV7-2

CDR3 protein: CASSPGASGRRGTGELFF
V gene: TRBV19

CDR3 protein: CASSPQGIQPQHF
V gene: TRBV14

CDR3 protein: CASQTGQGAGELFF
V gene: TRBV6-1

CDR3 protein: CASSIESSGGSGGELFF
V gene: TRBV19

CDR3 protein: CASSPPGVAGNTIYF
V gene: TRBV18

CDR3 protein: CASSFGDVISYEQYF
V gene: TRBV7-2

CDR3 protein: CAWRGDTGELFF
V gene: TRBV30

CDR3 protein: CSAWEGRQYF
V gene: TRBV20-1

CDR3 protein: CASSRGGDSDTQYF
V gene: TRBV5-4

CDR3 protein: CASTKASGSSGELLF
V gene: TRBV6-6

CDR3 protein: CASSYGNEQFF
V gene: TRBV19

CDR3 protein: CASSLEETQYF
V gene: TRBV5-1

CDR3 protein: CASSPQGLYGYTF
V gene: TRBV7-8

CDR3 protein: CATRRTDTQYF
V gene: TRBV2

CDR3 protein: CSVAFGQENQPQHF
V gene: TRBV29-1

CDR3 protein: CASLRSSEQYF
V gene: TRBV2